The clone carrying this T cell receptor (beta chain) occurred once. Its antigen is still unknown. The method was immunoSEQ multiplex PCR; TCRdb's version includes in-frame clones alone and lacks a portion of them. The table includes some 100,000 clones, roughly 96% detected once. Where a few donor pairs were concerned, the unstimulated naive, memory, effector memory and TEMRA subsets underwent sequencing. This entry belongs to a study of siplizumab effects on memory and regulatory T cells. Study-level results: Poor capture below about 10^-5 frequency left most alloreactive clones unmapped to unstimulated subsets. Both greater diversity than memory cells and a major contribution to the alloresponse seemed to characterize naive T cells. Mappable alloreactive CD4+ clones were on average around 69% Treg-derived with siplizumab, roughly 30% in controls.

CDR3 size: 13 residues. V shed 6 bases and J shed 0 bases, with 5 bases lying between them. Germline V gives CDR1 MNHNS, CDR2 SASEGT. The material sequenced was naive CD4+ T cells sorted from blood. This sequence was found in a human donor in good health. The rearrangement joins TRBV6-1 to TRBJ1-4; unclear D gene. The CDR3 region has the DNA TGTGCCAGCAGAAGGGCAACTAATGAAAAACTGTTTTTT. This encodes CASRRATNEKLFF.